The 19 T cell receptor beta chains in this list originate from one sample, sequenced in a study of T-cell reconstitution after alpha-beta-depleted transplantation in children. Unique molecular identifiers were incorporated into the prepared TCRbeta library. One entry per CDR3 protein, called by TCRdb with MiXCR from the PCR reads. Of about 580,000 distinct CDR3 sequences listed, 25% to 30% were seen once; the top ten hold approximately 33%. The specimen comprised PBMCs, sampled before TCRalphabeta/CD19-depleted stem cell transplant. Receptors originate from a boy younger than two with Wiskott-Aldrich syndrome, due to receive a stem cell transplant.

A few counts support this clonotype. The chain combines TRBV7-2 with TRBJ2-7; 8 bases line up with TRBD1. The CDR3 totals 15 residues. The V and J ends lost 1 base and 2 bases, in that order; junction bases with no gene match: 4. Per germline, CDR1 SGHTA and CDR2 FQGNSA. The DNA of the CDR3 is TGTGCCAGCAGCTTAGGACAGGGGTGGACCTACGAGCAGTACTTC. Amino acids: CASSLGQGWTYEQYF.

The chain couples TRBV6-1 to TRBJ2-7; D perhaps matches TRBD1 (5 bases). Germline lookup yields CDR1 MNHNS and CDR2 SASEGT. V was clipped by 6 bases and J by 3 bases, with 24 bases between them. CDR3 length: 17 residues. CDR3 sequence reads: CASRSTFLGQQYYEQYF. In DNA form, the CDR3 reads TGTGCCAGCAGATCGACCTTTTTGGGGCAGCAGTACTACGAGCAGTACTTC.

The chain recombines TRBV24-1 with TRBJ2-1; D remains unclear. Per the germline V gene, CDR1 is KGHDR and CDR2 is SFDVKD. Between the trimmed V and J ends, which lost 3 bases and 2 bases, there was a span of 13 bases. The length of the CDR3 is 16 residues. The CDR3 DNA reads TGTGCCACCAGTGATCCCGGGCCCCAGACCTACAATGAGCAGTTCTTC. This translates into CATSDPGPQTYNEQFF.

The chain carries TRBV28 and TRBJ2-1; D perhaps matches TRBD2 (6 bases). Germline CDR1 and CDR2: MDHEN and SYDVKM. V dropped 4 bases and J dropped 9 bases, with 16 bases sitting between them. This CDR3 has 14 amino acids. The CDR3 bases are TGTGCCAGCAGTTCCCAGACTAGACGACTTGAGCAGTTCTTC. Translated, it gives CASSSQTRRLEQFF.

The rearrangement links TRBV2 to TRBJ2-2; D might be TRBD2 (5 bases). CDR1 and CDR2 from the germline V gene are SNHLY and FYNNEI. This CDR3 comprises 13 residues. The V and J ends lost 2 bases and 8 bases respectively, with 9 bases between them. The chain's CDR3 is CASSELAEGELFF. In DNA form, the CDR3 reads TGTGCCAGCAGTGAACTAGCAGAGGGGGAGCTGTTTTTT.

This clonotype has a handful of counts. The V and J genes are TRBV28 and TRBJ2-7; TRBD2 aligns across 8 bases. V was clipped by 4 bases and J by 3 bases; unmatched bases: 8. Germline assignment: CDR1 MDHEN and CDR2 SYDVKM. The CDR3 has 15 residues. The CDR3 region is CASSSPTGGHYEQYF. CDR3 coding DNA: TGTGCCAGCAGTTCCCCGACGGGAGGGCACTACGAGCAGTACTTC.

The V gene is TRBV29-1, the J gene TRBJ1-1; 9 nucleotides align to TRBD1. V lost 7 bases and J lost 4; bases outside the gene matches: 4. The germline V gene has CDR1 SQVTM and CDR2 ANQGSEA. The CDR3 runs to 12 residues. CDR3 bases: TGCAGCGGTCGGACAGGGGTCACTGAAGCTTTCTTT. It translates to CSGRTGVTEAFF.

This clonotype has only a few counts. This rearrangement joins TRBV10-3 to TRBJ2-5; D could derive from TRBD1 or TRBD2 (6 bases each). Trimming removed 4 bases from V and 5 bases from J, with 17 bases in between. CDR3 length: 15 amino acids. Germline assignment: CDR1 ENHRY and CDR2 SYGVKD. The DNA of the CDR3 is TGTGCCATCAGTGTCCTGTGGGGGGCCGGGGAGACCCAGTACTTC. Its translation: CAISVLWGAGETQYF.

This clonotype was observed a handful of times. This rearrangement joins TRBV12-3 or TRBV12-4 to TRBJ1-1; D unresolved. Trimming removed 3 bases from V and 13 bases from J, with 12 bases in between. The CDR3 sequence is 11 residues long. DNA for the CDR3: TGTGCCAGCAGTTTCGGCAGGTCAAATTTCTTT. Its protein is CASSFGRSNFF.

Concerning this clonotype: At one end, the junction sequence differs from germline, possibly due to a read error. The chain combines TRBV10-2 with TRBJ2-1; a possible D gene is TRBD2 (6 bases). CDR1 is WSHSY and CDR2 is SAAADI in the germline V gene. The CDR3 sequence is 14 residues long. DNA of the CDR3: TGCGCCAGCGGGGGGAGCCTAGACTACAGTGAGCAGTTCTTC. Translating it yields CASGGSLDYSEQFF.

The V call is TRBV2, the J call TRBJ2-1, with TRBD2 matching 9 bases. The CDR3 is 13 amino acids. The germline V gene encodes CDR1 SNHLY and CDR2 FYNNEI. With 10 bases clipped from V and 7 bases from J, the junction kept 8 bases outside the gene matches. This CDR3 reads CATLAGVPNEQFF. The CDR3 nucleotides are TGTGCCACGTTAGCGGGAGTCCCTAATGAGCAGTTCTTC.

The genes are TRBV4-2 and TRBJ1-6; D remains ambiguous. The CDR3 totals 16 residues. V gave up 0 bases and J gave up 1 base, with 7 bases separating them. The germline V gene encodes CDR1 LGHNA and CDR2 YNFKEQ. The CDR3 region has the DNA TGTGCCAGCAGCCAAGACACTAGATCCTATAATTCACCCCTCCACTTT. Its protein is CASSQDTRSYNSPLHF.

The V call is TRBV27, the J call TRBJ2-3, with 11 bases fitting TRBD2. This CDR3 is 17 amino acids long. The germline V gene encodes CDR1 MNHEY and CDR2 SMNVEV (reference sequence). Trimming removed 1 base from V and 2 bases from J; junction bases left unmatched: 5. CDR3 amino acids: CASSLFLAGGPTDTQYF. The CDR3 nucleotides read TGTGCCAGCAGTTTATTTCTAGCGGGAGGCCCCACAGATACGCAGTATTTT.

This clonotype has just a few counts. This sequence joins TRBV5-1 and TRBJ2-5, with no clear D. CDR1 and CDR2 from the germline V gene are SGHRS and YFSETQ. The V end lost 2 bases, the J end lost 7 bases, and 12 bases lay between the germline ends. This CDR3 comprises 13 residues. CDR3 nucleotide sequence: TGCGCCAGCAGCTTAACAAGCTTCGGGACCCAGTACTTC. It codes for CASSLTSFGTQYF.

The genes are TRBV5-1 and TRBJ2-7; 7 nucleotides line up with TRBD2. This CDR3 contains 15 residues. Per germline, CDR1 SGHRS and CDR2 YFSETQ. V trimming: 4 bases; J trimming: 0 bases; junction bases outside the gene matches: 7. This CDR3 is CASSRRTSSSYEQYF. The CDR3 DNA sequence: TGCGCCAGCAGCCGTCGGACTAGTTCCTCCTACGAGCAGTACTTC.

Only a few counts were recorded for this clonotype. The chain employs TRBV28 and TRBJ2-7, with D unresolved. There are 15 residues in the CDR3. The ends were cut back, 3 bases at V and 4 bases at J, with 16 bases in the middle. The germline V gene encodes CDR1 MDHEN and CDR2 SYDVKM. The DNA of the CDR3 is TGTGCCAGCAGTTTTCGAGGTAACAGACTTTACGAGCAGTACTTC. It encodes CASSFRGNRLYEQYF.

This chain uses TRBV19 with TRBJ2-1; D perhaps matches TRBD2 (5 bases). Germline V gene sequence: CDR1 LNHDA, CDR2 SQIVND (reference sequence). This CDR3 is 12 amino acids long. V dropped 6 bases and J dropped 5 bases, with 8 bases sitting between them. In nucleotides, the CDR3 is TGTGCCAGTAGCGGGATCGACAATGAGCAGTTCTTC. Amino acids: CASSGIDNEQFF. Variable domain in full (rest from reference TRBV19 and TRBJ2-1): DGGITQSPKYLFRKEGQNVTLSCEQNLNHDAMYWYRQDPGQGLRLIYYSQIVNDFQKGDIAEGYSVSREKKESFPLTVTSAQKNPTAFYLCASSGIDNEQFFGPGTRLTVL.

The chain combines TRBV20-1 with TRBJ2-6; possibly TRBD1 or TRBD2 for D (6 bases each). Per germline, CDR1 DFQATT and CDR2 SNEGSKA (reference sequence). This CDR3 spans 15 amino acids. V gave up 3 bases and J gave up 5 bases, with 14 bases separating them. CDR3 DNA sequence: TGCAGTGCTAGCAATCCAGGGGACTGGGCCAACGTCCTGACTTTC. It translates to CSASNPGDWANVLTF.

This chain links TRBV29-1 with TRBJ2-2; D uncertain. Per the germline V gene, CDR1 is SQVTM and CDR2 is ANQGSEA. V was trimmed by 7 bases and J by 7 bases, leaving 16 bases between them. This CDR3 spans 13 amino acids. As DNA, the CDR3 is TGCAGCGGGCGGCATGGGCAAGGCGGGGAGCTGTTTTTT. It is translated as CSGRHGQGGELFF.